This T cell receptor (beta chain) was found in a study of T cell changes during pregnancy in multiple sclerosis. Only in-frame clones appear in the TCRdb table, and some are missing; sequencing was by immunoSEQ multiplex PCR. The sample lists approximately 60,000 clones, roughly 91% occurring once. CDR1 GTSNPN and CDR2 SVGIG come from the germline V gene (reference sequence). The CDR3 totals 14 residues. The V end was cut by 0 bases, the J end by 4 bases, with 9 bases between. Specimen: peripheral blood, collected in the third trimester of pregnancy. The TCR was taken from a female donor in good health, enrolled as a control in a pregnancy study. The chain carries TRBV30 and TRBJ1-4; no clear D. The DNA for the CDR3 is TGTGCCTGGAGTGTATACGGTCTTAATGAAAAACTGTTTTTT. Its translation: CAWSVYGLNEKLFF. The entire variable domain, with the rest obtained from reference TRBV30 and TRBJ1-4, is as follows: SQTIHQWPATLVQPVGSPLSLECTVEGTSNPNLYWYRQAAGRGLQLLFYSVGIGQISSEVPQNLSASRPQDRQFILSSKKLLLSDSGFYLCAWSVYGLNEKLFFGSGTQLSVL.